The 20 T cell receptor beta chains below come from one sample, sequenced in a study of CD8 T cells in Susac syndrome (dated by TCRdb to between 2018 and 2020). The library relied on the immunoSEQ multiplex PCR assay. RNA was extracted with the RNeasy kit and roughly 0.45 to 1 ug was reverse transcribed using random hexamers. Using fastp at Q25 and MiXCR, TCRdb reprocessed the public reads and kept productive beta chains. Every CDR3 protein is listed once, alongside the most common genes and DNA of its rows. This sample holds about 120,000 distinct CDR3 sequences; approximately 90% were observed only once. The ten largest clonotypes hold 0.12% of the sample. Sequencing was done on a sample of CD8+ T cells from PBMCs. The source of these receptors is a human donor in good health.

The rearrangement joins TRBV6-6 to TRBJ1-4; TRBD1 matches 9 bases. The CDR3 length is 15 residues. The J segment lost 8 bases and the V segment lost 4 bases, leaving 8 bases of the junction unmatched. Germline V CDR1 and CDR2: MNHNY, SVGAGI (reference sequence). The CDR3 protein is CASSFPQGAGEKLFF. Written as DNA, the CDR3 is TGTGCCAGCAGTTTCCCACAGGGGGCGGGAGAAAAACTGTTTTTT.

The rearrangement uses TRBV19 and TRBJ1-1, with 7 nucleotides matching TRBD1. Germline CDR1 reads LNHDA; CDR2 reads SQIVND (reference sequence). CDR3 length equals 13 residues. J gave up 2 bases and V 6 bases, and 3 bases lay outside the gene matches. Here the CDR3 DNA reads TGTGCCAGTAGGGACAGGTACAACACTGAAGCTTTCTTT. Translating it yields CASRDRYNTEAFF. Variable domain in full (rest from reference TRBV19 and TRBJ1-1): DGGITQSPKYLFRKEGQNVTLSCEQNLNHDAMYWYRQDPGQGLRLIYYSQIVNDFQKGDIAEGYSVSREKKESFPLTVTSAQKNPTAFYLCASRDRYNTEAFFGQGTRLTVV.

The chain is built from TRBV6-1 and TRBJ2-1; D unresolved. The CDR3 consists of 16 residues. V was pared by 4 bases and J by 2 bases, with 15 bases between. Per germline, CDR1 MNHNS and CDR2 SASEGT. The CDR3 DNA sequence: TGTGCCAGCAGTGGATTTCCTCAGACGACCTACAATGAGCAGTTCTTC. It codes for CASSGFPQTTYNEQFF.

Here the CDR3 DNA reads TGTGCCAGCAGCCAAGATCAGGATAGCGCAAACAGCTCCTACAATGAGCAGTTCTTC. This codes for CASSQDQDSANSSYNEQFF. The V and J genes are TRBV3-1 and TRBJ2-1, with D possibly being TRBD2 (5 bases). Germline-derived CDR1 and CDR2 are LGHDT and YNNKEL (reference sequence). The CDR3 length is 19 residues. V dropped 0 bases and J dropped 0 bases, with 18 bases sitting between them.

The chain uses TRBV3-1 and TRBJ2-5; 11 bases match TRBD2. Trimming removed 0 bases from V and 7 bases from J; junction bases left unmatched: 10. Germline CDR1 reads LGHDT; CDR2 reads YNNKEL (reference sequence). This CDR3 has 17 amino acids. As DNA, the CDR3 is TGTGCCAGCAGCCAAGAAATACTAGCGGGGGTTAAAGGGACCCAGTACTTC. Residues: CASSQEILAGVKGTQYF.

The V call is TRBV5-1, the J call TRBJ1-2; the D is unclear. CDR1 is SGHRS and CDR2 is YFSETQ in the germline V gene. CDR3 length equals 15 residues. With 0 bases removed from V and 7 bases from J, the gap between germline ends came to 16 bases. The CDR3 DNA is TGCGCCAGCAGCTTGGCCTTGGGATGGGTCTCTGGCTACACCTTC. Translated: CASSLALGWVSGYTF.

The J gene is TRBJ2-3, the V gene TRBV29-1; weak D call: TRBD2 (6 bases). Per germline, CDR1 SQVTM and CDR2 ANQGSEA. The V and J ends lost 7 bases and 1 base respectively, with 15 bases between them. The CDR3 consists of 14 residues. CDR3 DNA sequence: TGCAGCGCCTCCCGGGGGAGCGGCACAGATACGCAGTATTTT. This translates into CSASRGSGTDTQYF.

The chain recombines TRBV7-2 with TRBJ2-7, with D unclear. CDR1 is SGHTA, CDR2 FQGNSA, per germline. The CDR3 has 15 residues. The V end was cut by 1 base, the J end by 0 bases, with 10 bases between. In DNA, the CDR3 is TGTGCCAGCAGCTTAGTTTCCGATTACTCCTACGAGCAGTACTTC. Its protein product is CASSLVSDYSYEQYF.

J is TRBJ2-5 and V is TRBV29-1, with a tentative D call TRBD2 (6 bases). CDR3 length: 15 residues. V lost 7 bases and J 5 bases, leaving 23 bases between the germline ends. Germline-derived CDR1 and CDR2 are SQVTM and ANQGSEA. CDR3 coding DNA: TGCAGCGCCACCGTGGGGGGAGGCCGAGGCGAGACCCAGTACTTC. Its protein is CSATVGGGRGETQYF.

The V and J genes are TRBV29-1 and TRBJ2-1, with 7 bases identical to TRBD2. This CDR3 has 10 residues. Germline loops: CDR1 SQVTM, CDR2 ANQGSEA. Losses at the gene ends were 8 bases for V and 9 bases for J; bases not matched to a gene: 4. CDR3 coding DNA: TGCAGCCATTGGGGGGGTGAGCAGTTCTTC. Translating gives CSHWGGEQFF.

This clonotype was counted a single time. The V and J genes are TRBV20-1 and TRBJ2-7; 7 nucleotides match TRBD1. This CDR3 region has 17 residues. V lost 2 bases, J lost 0 bases, and 13 bases stayed unmatched. The germline CDR1 and CDR2 sequences are DFQATT and SNEGSKA (reference sequence). The CDR3 reads CSARPSNGDRSSYEQYF. CDR3 sequence (DNA): TGCAGTGCTAGACCGTCCAACGGGGACAGAAGCTCCTACGAGCAGTACTTC.

The chain carries TRBV20-1 and TRBJ2-3; 8 nucleotides align to TRBD2. The CDR3 is 15 amino acids. V was pared by 5 bases and J by 5 bases, with 12 bases of the junction left unmatched. Germline V gene data show CDR1 as DFQATT and CDR2 as SNEGSKA (reference sequence). The CDR3 spells CSAGRAGGGGDTQYF. CDR3 nucleotide sequence: TGCAGTGCTGGGAGGGCGGGGGGTGGTGGAGATACGCAGTATTTT.

The chain is built from TRBV9 and TRBJ1-1; possible D gene TRBD1, 5 bases. CDR1 and CDR2 from the germline V gene are SGDLS and YYNGEE. The CDR3 consists of 13 residues. Trimming removed 4 bases from V and 3 bases from J, with 10 bases in between. In nucleotides, the CDR3 is TGTGCCAGCAGCCCAGGGAGGCACACTGAAGCTTTCTTT. The encoded protein is CASSPGRHTEAFF.

V gene TRBV13 combines with J gene TRBJ2-2; weak D call: TRBD1 (6 bases). The CDR3 runs to 14 residues. The V end was cut by 8 bases, the J end by 2 bases, with 12 bases between. Germline V gives CDR1 PRHDT, CDR2 FYEKMQ (reference sequence). CDR3 in DNA: TGTGCCAGCCGCGACAGGAAAAACACCGGGGAGCTGTTTTTT. This gives the protein CASRDRKNTGELFF.

CDR3 residues: CASSVGTFTDTQYF. DNA for the CDR3: TGTGCCAGCAGTGTCGGGACTTTTACAGATACGCAGTATTTT. This chain uses TRBV2 with TRBJ2-3; possibly TRBD2 for D (6 bases). From germline, CDR1 is SNHLY and CDR2 FYNNEI. V was cut by 4 bases and J by 3 bases, with 11 bases left in between. This CDR3 region has 14 residues.

The chain recombines TRBV19 with TRBJ1-1; the match to TRBD1 covers 7 bases. V shed 3 bases, J shed 5 bases, and the junction held 3 bases outside the gene matches. This CDR3 has 13 residues. The germline V gene has CDR1 LNHDA and CDR2 SQIVND (reference sequence). The CDR3 sequence is CASSIRRGTEAFF. As DNA, the CDR3 is TGTGCCAGTAGTATTCGCAGGGGGACTGAAGCTTTCTTT.

This clonotype occurred once. The chain links TRBV6-5 to TRBJ2-2, with 7 nucleotides matching TRBD2. This CDR3 region has 19 residues. Germline V CDR1 and CDR2: MNHEY, SVGAGI. Trimming removed 0 bases from V and 8 bases from J; junction bases left unmatched: 18. The CDR3 DNA follows: TGTGCCAGCAGTTACTCTACTTGGGGAGGGGCTCCCCATGGAGGGGAGCTGTTTTTT. Protein product: CASSYSTWGGAPHGGELFF.

The chain joins TRBV7-2 to TRBJ1-1; possibly TRBD1 for D (5 bases). Germline lookup yields CDR1 SGHTA and CDR2 FQGNSA. Trimming removed 1 base at V and 1 base at J, with 7 bases between. The CDR3 has 14 residues. CDR3 in amino acids: CASSLDDRNTEAFF. For the CDR3, the DNA is TGTGCCAGCAGCTTAGATGACAGGAACACTGAAGCTTTCTTT.

The chain carries TRBV6-2 or TRBV6-3 and TRBJ1-5, with 7 bases that match TRBD1. This CDR3 has 14 residues. CDR1 and CDR2 (germline): MNHEY, SVGEGT. The V segment lost 2 bases and the J segment 6 bases; nucleotides outside the gene matches: 4. The CDR3 nucleotides are TGTGCCAGCAGTTACGGCGACAGGGTTCAGCCCCAGCATTTT. It translates to CASSYGDRVQPQHF.

The chain carries TRBV6-2 or TRBV6-3 and TRBJ2-5; TRBD1 agrees at 7 bases. Germline trimming cut 0 bases from V and 3 bases from J; bases unmatched to any gene: 4. CDR1 is MNHEY and CDR2 is SVGEGT in the germline V gene. The CDR3 covers 15 residues. CDR3 nucleotide sequence: TGTGCCAGCAGTTACTCAGGGACAGAAGAAGAGACCCAGTACTTC. It yields the protein CASSYSGTEEETQYF.